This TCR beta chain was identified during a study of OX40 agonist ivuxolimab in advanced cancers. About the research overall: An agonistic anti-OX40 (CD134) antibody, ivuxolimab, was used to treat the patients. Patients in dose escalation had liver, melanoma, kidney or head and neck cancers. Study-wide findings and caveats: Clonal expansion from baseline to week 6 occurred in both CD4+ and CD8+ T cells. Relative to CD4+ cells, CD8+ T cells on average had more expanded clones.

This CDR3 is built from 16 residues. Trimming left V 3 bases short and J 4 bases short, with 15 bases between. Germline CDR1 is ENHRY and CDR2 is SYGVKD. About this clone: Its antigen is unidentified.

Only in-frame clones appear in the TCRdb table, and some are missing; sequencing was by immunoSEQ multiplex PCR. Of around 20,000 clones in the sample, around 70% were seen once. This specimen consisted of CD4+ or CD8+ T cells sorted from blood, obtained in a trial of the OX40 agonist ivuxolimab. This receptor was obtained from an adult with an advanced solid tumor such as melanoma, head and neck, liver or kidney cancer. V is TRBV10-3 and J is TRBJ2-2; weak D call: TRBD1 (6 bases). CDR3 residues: CAISESQQGPTGELFF. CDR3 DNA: TGTGCCATCAGTGAAAGTCAACAGGGCCCCACCGGGGAGCTGTTTTTT.